These 8 T cell receptor beta chains came from one sample sequenced in a study of T-cell memory formation after mild COVID-19 (dated by TCRdb to about 2021). The library came from 5' RACE. The reads were generated on an Illumina NovaSeq 6000. TCRdb trimmed public reads at Q25 via fastp, called clones via MiXCR and kept in-frame beta chains. For every CDR3 protein sequence, its rows merge into one entry that carries the most common genes and DNA. Counted in this sample were 450,000 or so distinct CDR3 sequences; more than 20% of them appeared once. Approximately 12% of the sample is held by the ten biggest clonotypes. The sample taken for sequencing was PBMCs or a T cell subset sorted from them (not recorded which). The receptors originated from an adult woman who had mild COVID-19 (a few samples of this study predate the infection). The sample titles of this study are shuffled in the database, so cell type and time point are left out; the donor was told from shared clones.

The genes are TRBV29-1 and TRBJ2-7, with 9 bases fitting TRBD1. Looked up from germline, CDR1 is SQVTM and CDR2 is ANQGSEA. CDR3 size: 14 residues. The trim removed 4 bases at V and 2 bases at J, leaving 6 bases unmatched. CDR3 sequence: CSVVRRDRAYEQYF. The CDR3 DNA reads as TGCAGCGTTGTTCGCCGGGACAGGGCCTACGAGCAGTACTTC.

As regards this clonotype: Germline is not matched at one junction end, which may reflect a read error. V gene TRBV12-3 or TRBV12-4 combines with J gene TRBJ1-2; 9 bases are a match to TRBD1. This CDR3 has 14 residues. The CDR3: CDSSLGTGKYGYTF. CDR3 bases: TGTGACAGCAGCCTGGGGACAGGGAAGTATGGCTACACCTTC.

This chain's CDR3 is CASSQDRREEQFF. The CDR3, as DNA: TGTGCCAGCAGCCAAGATAGGCGGGAGGAGCAGTTCTTC. The chain uses TRBV4-2 and TRBJ2-1; 7 bases fit TRBD2. The germline CDR1 and CDR2 sequences are LGHNA and YNFKEQ. Trimming removed 0 bases from V and 10 bases from J; junction bases left unmatched: 3. This CDR3 is built from 13 residues.

This clonotype turned up a few times. The chain joins TRBV12-3 or TRBV12-4 to TRBJ2-5; 7 bases agree with TRBD2. V gave up 3 bases and J gave up 5 bases; unmatched junction bases: 6. This CDR3 has 14 residues. CDR3 DNA: TGTGCCAGCAGTTTTCGGGGGGTCGGGGAGACCCAGTACTTC. It encodes CASSFRGVGETQYF.

The V gene is TRBV12-3 or TRBV12-4, the J gene TRBJ2-3; D uncertain. Trimming cost V 1 base and J 6 bases, with 5 bases left between them. The CDR3 length is 12 residues. DNA of the CDR3: TGTGCCAGCAGTTTAGATTGGGATACGCAGTATTTT. It codes for CASSLDWDTQYF.

V usage is TRBV12-3 or TRBV12-4 and J usage is TRBJ1-2; D gene unclear. V gave up 1 base and J gave up 1 base, with 10 bases separating them. This CDR3 region has 15 residues. The CDR3 is CASSLVGRVNYGYTF. The CDR3 DNA reads TGTGCCAGCAGTTTAGTAGGCAGAGTTAACTATGGCTACACCTTC.

This clonotype was seen repeatedly, ten times or more. The chain joins TRBV7-9 to TRBJ2-7; D ambiguous. This CDR3 has 13 amino acids. The V end was cut by 1 base, the J end by 4 bases, with 8 bases between. Germline CDR1 and CDR2: SEHNR and FQNEAQ (reference sequence). The CDR3 sequence: CASSLVPEYEQYF. The CDR3 bases are TGTGCCAGCAGCTTAGTCCCGGAGTACGAGCAGTACTTC.

The chain links TRBV19 to TRBJ1-1; D might be TRBD1 (6 bases). The germline V gene encodes CDR1 LNHDA and CDR2 SQIVND (reference sequence). This CDR3 is built from 15 residues. Trimming took off 3 bases at V and 8 bases at J, with 19 bases between the two ends. The CDR3 reads CASSISQGSLLEAFF. The DNA of the CDR3 is TGTGCCAGTAGTATTTCACAGGGTTCCCTCCTCGAAGCTTTCTTT.